This T cell receptor beta chain was sequenced during a study of technical replicates of blood from a handful of donors. The data were produced by immunoSEQ multiplex PCR, yet TCRdb's version contains in-frame clones alone and is incomplete. The repertoire has over 55,000 clones, roughly nine tenths of them found once; the top ten carry around 3.6%. This CDR3 has 16 amino acids. V trimming: 4 bases; J trimming: 1 base; junction bases outside the gene matches: 10. The germline V gene has CDR1 KGHSH and CDR2 LQKENI. The specimen was PBMCs. The rearrangement links TRBV18 to TRBJ2-7, with 7 bases that match TRBD1. This TCR derives from a human donor in good health. Some clones in this sample may be carry-over from other donors' samples. In nucleotides, the CDR3 is TGTGCCAGCTCACAGGCTGGCCGACAGGGATCCTACGAGCAGTACTTC. It specifies CASSQAGRQGSYEQYF.